A single sample gave rise to the 29 T cell receptor beta chains below, sequenced in a study of regulatory T cells in long-lasting Graves disease. In building TCR beta libraries, iRepertoire HTBI primers were used together with Arm-PCR of CDR3 regions. MiXCR was run by TCRdb on the multiplex PCR reads, yielding one entry per CDR3 protein. This sample has 530,000 or so distinct CDR3 sequences, with approximately 16% found just once. As for time point: newly diagnosed GD, antithyroid drugs for less than 3 months. There was RNA extracted from PBMCs, and the TCR library was made from it. These sequences were also reported in another study, on T cells in Graves' hyperthyroidism and ophthalmopathy.

The material was peripheral blood mononuclear cells (PBMCs), obtained at new diagnosis, from a patient treated with antithyroid drugs. These receptors were collected from a man between 18 and 35 years old with Graves disease.

This clonotype was seen a handful of times. The V call is TRBV7-6, the J call TRBJ1-5; D might be TRBD1 (6 bases). CDR3 length: 16 residues. V was shortened by 1 base and J by 6 bases, with 16 bases between the two germline ends. Germline loops: CDR1 SGHVS, CDR2 FNYEAQ. CDR3 coding DNA: TGTGCCAGCAGCTTAGGAACAGGGTTGCCCCCTCAGCCCCAGCATTTT. It yields the protein CASSLGTGLPPQPQHF.

The chain combines TRBV14 with TRBJ2-1; 8 positions agree with TRBD2. This CDR3 contains 13 residues. Germline-derived CDR1 and CDR2 are SGHDN and FVKESK. The J segment lost 7 bases and the V segment lost 6 bases, leaving 5 bases of the junction unmatched. This CDR3 is CASRYSGGNEQFF. CDR3 nucleotide sequence: TGTGCCAGCAGATACTCGGGGGGGAATGAGCAGTTCTTC.

This clonotype was seen a few times. V gene TRBV24-1 combines with J gene TRBJ2-3; 8 positions match TRBD1. This CDR3 has 16 residues. The V gene's germline CDR1 is KGHDR and CDR2 SFDVKD. The ends lost 3 bases at V and 0 bases at J; junction bases unmatched: 4. For the CDR3, the DNA is TGTGCCACCAGTGATAACAGGGGGGTAAGCACAGATACGCAGTATTTT. It specifies CATSDNRGVSTDTQYF.

This clonotype showed up many times. The chain employs TRBV18 and TRBJ2-5, with a tentative D call TRBD1 (6 bases). The V end was cut by 5 bases, the J end by 3 bases, with 10 bases between. The CDR3 runs to 13 residues. CDR1 and CDR2 from the germline V gene are KGHSH and LQKENI. The CDR3 nucleotides are TGTGCCAGCTCAATGACAGGCAAAGAGACCCAGTACTTC. Amino acid sequence: CASSMTGKETQYF.

This clonotype occurred many times. The rearrangement joins TRBV27 to TRBJ2-3; D gene uncertain. Germline V gives CDR1 MNHEY, CDR2 SMNVEV (reference sequence). Trimming removed 6 bases at V and 0 bases at J, with 10 bases between. The CDR3 is 14 residues long. In DNA form, the CDR3 reads TGTGCCAGCAGCACAATGCTGAGCACAGATACGCAGTATTTT. Translating it yields CASSTMLSTDTQYF.

J is TRBJ2-7 and V is TRBV6-1; 7 positions match TRBD1. Germline V gene data show CDR1 as MNHNS and CDR2 as SASEGT. Trimming at V came to 5 bases and at J to 7 bases, leaving 8 bases not matched to a gene. The CDR3 covers 13 residues. CDR3: CASSRFLGQEQYF. CDR3 in DNA: TGTGCCAGCAGTCGCTTCCTGGGACAGGAGCAGTACTTC.

In this sample, this clonotype turned up a few times. The chain links TRBV7-2 to TRBJ1-5, with D perhaps matching TRBD1 (5 bases). V shed 5 bases and J shed 1 base, with 18 bases lying between them. Germline V gives CDR1 SGHTA, CDR2 FQGNSA. This CDR3 is built from 17 residues. CDR3 sequence: CASSNRLSGLSNQPQHF. The CDR3 DNA is TGTGCCAGCAGCAACAGGTTGTCAGGACTGAGCAATCAGCCCCAGCATTTT.

Details on this clonotype: No conserved phenylalanine or tryptophan is present at the end of the CDR3, so a read error is the likely explanation. V and J are TRBV27 and TRBJ1-2; TRBD1 matches at 10 bases. CDR3 size: 14 residues. V lost 6 bases and J lost 6; bases outside the gene matches: 7. Germline V lookup: CDR1 MNHEY, CDR2 SMNVEV (reference sequence). CDR3 nucleotides: TGTGCCAGCAGCCAAACCGGGACAGGGGATGGCTACACCCTC. It yields the protein CASSQTGTGDGYTL.

This clonotype showed up many times. The J gene is TRBJ1-1, the V gene TRBV6-2 or TRBV6-3; D perhaps matches TRBD1 (6 bases). The CDR3 contains 16 residues. V was shortened by 2 bases and J by 3 bases, with 16 bases between the two germline ends. Germline V CDR1 and CDR2: MNHEY, SVGEGT. The CDR3 protein is CASSYPLTGRDTEAFF. The CDR3 DNA sequence: TGTGCCAGCAGTTACCCGCTTACAGGGAGAGACACTGAAGCTTTCTTT.

This clonotype was picked up many times. This rearrangement joins TRBV7-3 to TRBJ2-7; D is undetermined. This CDR3 spans 14 amino acids. Deletions cut 3 bases from V and 5 bases from J, with 14 bases between. The V gene's germline CDR1 is SGHTA and CDR2 FQGTGA. In DNA, the CDR3 is TGTGCCAGCAGCTTGGGTCAGGCGTCCCACGAGCAGTACTTC. Translated, it gives CASSLGQASHEQYF.

V and J are TRBV28 and TRBJ1-2; D gene ambiguous. V was shortened by 3 bases and J by 4 bases, with 12 bases between the two germline ends. The CDR3 runs 14 residues. Per the germline V gene, CDR1 is MDHEN and CDR2 is SYDVKM. The CDR3 reads CASSFPVKGYGYTF. The CDR3, as DNA: TGTGCCAGCAGTTTCCCCGTAAAGGGCTATGGCTACACCTTC.

This clonotype was counted ten times or more. The chain combines TRBV7-9 with TRBJ2-1; 14 positions agree with TRBD2. The CDR3 sequence is 16 residues long. Germline CDR1 SEHNR, CDR2 FQNEAQ (reference sequence). With V trimmed by 5 bases and J by 10 bases, 10 bases remained unmatched. The CDR3 spells CASSNRLAGGPDEQFF. CDR3 bases: TGTGCCAGCAGCAATCGACTAGCGGGAGGGCCAGACGAGCAGTTCTTC.

This clonotype was found a few times. This chain connects TRBV19 to TRBJ2-5; weak D call: TRBD2 (6 bases). The CDR3 runs to 16 residues. V shed 0 bases and J shed 0 bases, with 11 bases lying between them. Germline CDR1 LNHDA, CDR2 SQIVND (reference sequence). CDR3 DNA: TGTGCCAGTAGTATAGACGGGGGTGACTACCAAGAGACCCAGTACTTC. Amino acids: CASSIDGGDYQETQYF. The full variable domain, rest sourced from reference TRBV19 and TRBJ2-5, is DGGITQSPKYLFRKEGQNVTLSCEQNLNHDAMYWYRQDPGQGLRLIYYSQIVNDFQKGDIAEGYSVSREKKESFPLTVTSAQKNPTAFYLCASSIDGGDYQETQYFGPGTRLLVL.

The chain couples TRBV7-9 to TRBJ2-7, with 7 positions matching TRBD2. The CDR3 covers 16 residues. The germline V gene has CDR1 SEHNR and CDR2 FQNEAQ (reference sequence). J gave up 3 bases and V 1 base, and 9 bases lay outside the gene matches. The CDR3 nucleotides are TGTGCCAGCAGCTTAGTAGGCGGGAGTCGGCGCTACGAGCAGTACTTC. Translated, it gives CASSLVGGSRRYEQYF.

The chain uses TRBV20-1 and TRBJ1-4; 10 bases agree with TRBD1. Germline V gene lookup returns CDR1 DFQATT and CDR2 SNEGSKA (reference sequence). The CDR3 has 15 residues. After removal of 3 bases from V and 8 bases from J, the junction contained 9 bases not matched to a gene. The CDR3 loop reads CSARNRQGAREKLFF. CDR3 DNA sequence: TGCAGTGCTAGGAATAGACAGGGGGCGCGGGAAAAACTGTTTTTT.

In this sample, this clonotype turned up a few times. V usage is TRBV3-1 and J usage is TRBJ1-5; 7 nucleotides match TRBD1. V trimming: 5 bases; J trimming: 7 bases; junction bases outside the gene matches: 5. The germline V gene has CDR1 LGHDT and CDR2 YNNKEL (reference sequence). The CDR3 is 13 residues long. CDR3 coding DNA: TGTGCCAGCAGCACCAGGGGGGGACAGCCCCAGCATTTT. Its translation is CASSTRGGQPQHF. Using reference TRBV3-1 and TRBJ1-5 for the parts outside the CDR3, the full variable domain is DTAVSQTPKYLVTQMGNDKSIKCEQNLGHDTMYWYKQDSKKFLKIMFSYNNKELIINETVPNRFSPKSPDKAHLNLHINSLELGDSAVYFCASSTRGGQPQHFGDGTRLSIL.

This clonotype came up many times. The chain combines TRBV6-9 with TRBJ2-7; D is possibly TRBD1 or TRBD2 (5 bases each). Per germline, CDR1 MNHGY and CDR2 SVAAGI. The V gene lost 3 bases and the J gene lost 5 bases, with 11 bases spanning the gap. The CDR3 has 13 amino acids. The CDR3 coding sequence is TGTGCCAGCAGTTACGAGTGGGGGAACGAGCAGTACTTC. It codes for CASSYEWGNEQYF.

This chain uses TRBV6-1 with TRBJ1-1; D not certain. This CDR3 is 13 amino acids long. Germline CDR1 reads MNHNS; CDR2 reads SASEGT. Trimming shortened V by 9 bases and J by 0 bases, and 11 bases separated the two germline ends. CDR3 sequence: CASLHSLNTEAFF. DNA of the CDR3: TGTGCCAGTTTGCACAGCTTGAACACTGAAGCTTTCTTT.

At least ten counts were recorded for this clonotype. This chain uses TRBV2 with TRBJ2-2, with TRBD2 matching 10 bases. This CDR3 has 15 amino acids. CDR1 is SNHLY and CDR2 is FYNNEI in the germline V gene. V trimming: 5 bases; J trimming: 1 base; junction bases outside the gene matches: 1. CDR3 region: CASSRLAGNTGELFF. CDR3 DNA sequence: TGTGCCAGCAGTCGACTAGCGGGGAACACCGGGGAGCTGTTTTTT.

The chain uses TRBV30 and TRBJ1-1; 9 positions match TRBD1. The CDR3 sequence is 17 residues long. Losses at the gene ends were 2 bases for V and 4 bases for J; bases not matched to a gene: 14. Germline V gives CDR1 GTSNPN, CDR2 SVGIG (reference sequence). The CDR3 nucleotides are TGTGCCTGGAGTCCAACACGGGACAGGGTATTAAGCACTGAAGCTTTCTTT. Its translation is CAWSPTRDRVLSTEAFF.

The chain couples TRBV9 to TRBJ2-1; either TRBD1 or TRBD2 may fit D (6 bases each). The CDR3 is made up of 15 amino acids. The germline gives CDR1 SGDLS, CDR2 YYNGEE. V shed 6 bases and J shed 3 bases, with 16 bases lying between them. CDR3 sequence (DNA): TGTGCCAGCACCCAAGGGGGAGGATACTACAATGAGCAGTTCTTC. Translating gives CASTQGGGYYNEQFF. The entire variable domain, with the rest obtained from reference TRBV9 and TRBJ2-1, is as follows: DSGVTQTPKHLITATGQRVTLRCSPRSGDLSVYWYQQSLDQGLQFLIQYYNGEERAKGNILERFSAQQFPDLHSELNLSSLELGDSALYFCASTQGGGYYNEQFFGPGTRLTVL.

As to this clonotype: One end of the junction does not line up with germline, which may come from a read error. This rearrangement joins TRBV7-9 to TRBJ2-7; D is unclear. CDR3 size: 12 residues. CDR1 and CDR2 from the germline V gene are SEHNR and FQNEAQ (reference sequence). The CDR3 protein is CASSLREQPLNF. The DNA of the CDR3 is TGTGCCAGCAGCTTACGAGAACAGCCTCTTAACTTC.

The V call is TRBV12-3 or TRBV12-4, the J call TRBJ1-1; D is uncertain. Deletions cut 7 bases from V and 1 base from J, with 13 bases between. This CDR3 contains 14 residues. In DNA form, the CDR3 reads TGTGCCAGCACCTCCACGGGTAAGAACACTGAAGCTTTCTTT. This encodes CASTSTGKNTEAFF.

This chain links TRBV28 with TRBJ1-3; D remains ambiguous. This CDR3 is built from 16 residues. Between the trimmed V and J ends, which lost 4 bases and 0 bases, there was a span of 13 bases. Germline lookup yields CDR1 MDHEN and CDR2 SYDVKM. The CDR3 nucleotides are TGTGCCAGCAGTTCCGGAGGCATACACTCTGGAAACACCATATATTTT. This encodes CASSSGGIHSGNTIYF. The full variable domain, rest sourced from reference TRBV28 and TRBJ1-3, is DVKVTQSSRYLVKRTGEKVFLECVQDMDHENMFWYRQDPGLGLRLIYFSYDVKMKEKGDIPEGYSVSREKKERFSLILESASTNQTSMYLCASSSGGIHSGNTIYFGEGSWLTVV.

DNA for the CDR3: TGTGCCAGCAGCCCCGGGGTAGCTAATTTGGGCGAGCAGTACTTC. This gives the protein CASSPGVANLGEQYF. The chain links TRBV5-4 to TRBJ2-7; D may be TRBD2 (5 bases). From germline, CDR1 is SGHNT and CDR2 YYREEE (reference sequence). The ends were cut back, 4 bases at V and 6 bases at J, with 20 bases in the middle. The CDR3 runs 15 residues.

V usage is TRBV24-1 and J usage is TRBJ2-2, with a possible D match to TRBD2 (6 bases). The CDR3 loop spans 15 amino acids. The V gene lost 6 bases and the J gene lost 1 base, with 11 bases spanning the gap. The V gene's germline CDR1 is KGHDR and CDR2 SFDVKD. CDR3 nucleotides: TGTGCCACCAGTTCGGGGGTTAAGAACACCGGGGAGCTGTTTTTT. Protein sequence: CATSSGVKNTGELFF.

At least ten counts were recorded for this clonotype. The chain has TRBV6-1 and TRBJ1-1; D unresolved. The CDR3 consists of 15 residues. CDR1 is MNHNS and CDR2 is SASEGT in the germline V gene. The ends were cut back, 2 bases at V and 4 bases at J, with 14 bases in the middle. The CDR3 is CASSERSPAGTEAFF. The CDR3 DNA sequence: TGTGCCAGCAGTGAAAGGTCCCCGGCGGGCACTGAAGCTTTCTTT.

A few counts support this clonotype. This chain links TRBV5-1 with TRBJ1-6, with D tentatively TRBD1 (6 bases). The germline V gene has CDR1 SGHRS and CDR2 YFSETQ. The CDR3 contains 15 residues. Trimming took 4 bases from V and 7 from J, leaving 15 bases between them. CDR3 sequence (DNA): TGCGCCAGCAGCCCCCGGGACATCCGAAATTCACCCCTCCACTTT. Its translation: CASSPRDIRNSPLHF.

This clonotype was seen a few times. The chain employs TRBV4-1 and TRBJ2-2; TRBD1 aligns across 7 bases. This CDR3 is 15 amino acids long. Trimming cost V 2 bases and J 9 bases; bases outside gene matches: 9. Germline V gives CDR1 MGHRA, CDR2 YSYEKL. The CDR3: CASSQKGTATWELFF. DNA of the CDR3: TGCGCCAGCAGCCAAAAGGGGACAGCGACCTGGGAGCTGTTTTTT.